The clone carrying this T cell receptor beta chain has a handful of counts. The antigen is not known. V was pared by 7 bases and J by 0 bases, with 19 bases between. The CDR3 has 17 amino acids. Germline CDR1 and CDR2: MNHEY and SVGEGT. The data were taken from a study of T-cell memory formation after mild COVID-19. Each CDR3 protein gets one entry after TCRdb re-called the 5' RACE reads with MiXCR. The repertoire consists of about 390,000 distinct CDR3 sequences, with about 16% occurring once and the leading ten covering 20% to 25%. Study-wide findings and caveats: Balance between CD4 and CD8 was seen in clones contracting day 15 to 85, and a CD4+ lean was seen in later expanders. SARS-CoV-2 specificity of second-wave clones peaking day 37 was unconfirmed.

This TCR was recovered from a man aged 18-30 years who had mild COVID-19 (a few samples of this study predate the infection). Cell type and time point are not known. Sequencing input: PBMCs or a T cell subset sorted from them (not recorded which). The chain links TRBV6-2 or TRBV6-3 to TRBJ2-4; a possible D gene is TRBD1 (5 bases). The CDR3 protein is CASNSGKGNLAKNIQYF. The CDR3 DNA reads TGTGCCAGCAACTCAGGGAAAGGGAACTTAGCCAAAAACATTCAGTACTTC.